Listed below are T cell receptor beta chains from one sample, sequenced in a study of blood T cells in healthy people across ages. Using its own MiXCR run on the 5' RACE reads, TCRdb lists one record per CDR3 protein. The sample includes about 640,000 distinct CDR3 sequences, about 28% of them seen just once. Sequencing input: blood. These TCRs come from a woman of 80 years or more in good health. The CDR3 runs from the conserved cysteine through the conserved F or W. Fields, in order: V gene, J gene, CDR3 protein.

>TRBV7-8|TRBJ2-1
CASSTGLAGGYNEQFF
>TRBV20-1|.
CSASSEWAVTSGSFLYEQYF
>TRBV20-1|TRBJ1-6
CSANSGTGASPLHF
>TRBV29-1|TRBJ1-1
CSVARTGGYTEAFF
>TRBV5-1|TRBJ2-1
CASSLDREQFF
>TRBV27|TRBJ1-1
CASSLRGAAEAFF
>TRBV21-1|TRBJ2-6
CARNRISGANVLTF
>TRBV14|TRBJ1-1
CASSQLGQGGTEAFF
>TRBV6-1|TRBJ2-4
CASSEWDRDIQYF
>TRBV7-3|TRBJ2-1
CASSPDRGRLGEQFF
>TRBV20-1|TRBJ2-2
CSAPDPKRDTGELFF
>TRBV10-3|TRBJ2-3
CAISGGGSTDTQYF
>TRBV20-1|TRBJ1-2
CSATPNLYGYTF
>TRBV12-3/TRBV12-4|TRBJ1-6
CASSYLSARNSPLHF
>TRBV6-2/TRBV6-3|TRBJ2-4
CASTLVAGAKRDLNIQYF
>TRBV28|TRBJ1-5
CASSLTGTGGQPQHF
>TRBV20-1|TRBJ2-1
CGARDLAGIYEQFF
>TRBV29-1|TRBJ2-3
CSVAFGGTDTQYF
>TRBV5-1|TRBJ2-2
CAGSLDRAGELFF
>TRBV7-9|TRBJ2-3
CASSSDGADTQYF
>TRBV11-2|TRBJ2-1
CASSLRAGVSYGQFF
>TRBV15|TRBJ2-3
CATDAGTGEADTQYF
>TRBV30|TRBJ1-1
CAWGGQVGEAFF
>TRBV7-8|TRBJ2-7
CASSLMALSYEQYF
>TRBV27|TRBJ2-7
CASSLALASGAQSYEQYF
>TRBV29-1|TRBJ1-5
CSVGAAMGPQHF
>TRBV10-3|TRBJ2-7
CAISDPRTSGGASSYEQYF
>TRBV10-3|TRBJ2-1
CAISDSGTGGPQFF
>TRBV7-3|TRBJ1-1
CASSITRNTEAFF
>TRBV20-1|TRBJ1-5
CSASPAKGNQPQHF
>TRBV5-5|TRBJ2-7
CASSFYRALSYEQYF
>TRBV12-3/TRBV12-4|TRBJ2-3
CASSFRRFGDTQYF
>TRBV7-8|TRBJ1-1
CTSGSRANTEAFF
>TRBV20-1|TRBJ2-1
CSARGRLGSSYNEQFF
>TRBV28|TRBJ2-7
CASSLGTPGWSEQYF
>TRBV7-2|TRBJ1-5
CASSLAWGPNQPQHF
>TRBV20-1|TRBJ2-2
CSARLAGGSNTGELFF
>TRBV2|TRBJ2-2
CASSGETGERFF
>TRBV9|TRBJ1-5
CASSVGDINQPQHF
>TRBV18|TRBJ2-5
CASTNRTSGGGETQYF
>TRBV20-1|TRBJ2-4
CSARDLRPVPSQYF
>TRBV20-1|TRBJ1-1
CSARDAGQGASAFF
>TRBV5-1|TRBJ2-1
CASSWGQGGSYNEQFF
>TRBV12-3/TRBV12-4|TRBJ1-6
CASSLFRGDSPLHF
>TRBV12-3/TRBV12-4|TRBJ1-2
CASRTDRVNGGYTF
>TRBV6-5|TRBJ2-7
CASSYGRGLEQYF
>TRBV3-1|TRBJ2-1
CASSQAPGQYNEQFF
>TRBV4-2|TRBJ2-7
CASSQDGYEQYF
>TRBV7-2|TRBJ2-5
CASSLGLAGIQETQYF
>TRBV20-1|TRBJ2-1
CSARNPFDIYNEQFF
>TRBV12-3/TRBV12-4|TRBJ2-1
CASRKGGGEYNEQFF
>TRBV11-2|TRBJ2-5
CASSLVDGYQETQYF
>TRBV7-9|TRBJ1-2
CASTPGEGGGYTF
>TRBV7-2|TRBJ2-2
CASSLGGQGGGGELFF
>TRBV28|TRBJ2-5
CASNNRGRDEQYF
>TRBV30|TRBJ2-3
CAWSYGAGGTDTQYF
>TRBV20-1|TRBJ2-1
CSARDAGSPYNEQFF
>TRBV7-6|TRBJ2-3
CASSLSTGAKHTQYF
>TRBV30|TRBJ1-4
CAWKREANEKLFF